This TCR beta chain was retrieved from a study of prognosis after radiotherapy for stage I lung cancer. Genomic DNA yielded TCR beta CDR3, amplified by two-round multiplex PCR. First-round PCR used primers specific to each TRBV and TRBJ gene. TCRdb reprocessed the multiplex PCR reads via MiXCR and lists one record per CDR3 protein. The data contain over 50,000 distinct CDR3 sequences, about 32% of them singletons. CDR3 length: 17 residues. V was shortened by 2 bases and J by 3 bases, with 18 bases between the two germline ends. Germline CDR1 and CDR2: SGHTA and FQGTGA. The sequence was obtained from a donor older than 45 with non-small cell lung cancer. The material sequenced was PBMCs, taken before or after stereotactic body radiation therapy (not recorded which). This chain connects TRBV7-3 to TRBJ2-3; D possibly corresponds to TRBD2 (6 bases). CDR3 DNA: TGTGCCAGCAGCTTATACTATCGGGAGTCGGGGACAGATACGCAGTATTTT. Translating gives CASSLYYRESGTDTQYF.